The 28 T cell receptor beta chains listed next were all sequenced from one sample in a study of OX40 agonist ivuxolimab in advanced cancers. TCRdb's table, derived via immunoSEQ multiplex PCR, lists solely in-frame clones and lacks some. Found here are about 82,000 clones, 75% to 90% of them singletons; the top ten hold approximately 2.3%. The sequencing used CD4+ or CD8+ T cells sorted from blood, collected in a trial of the OX40 agonist ivuxolimab. These receptors were obtained from an adult with an advanced solid tumor such as melanoma, head and neck, liver or kidney cancer.

The chain recombines TRBV11-1 with TRBJ2-1; D is unclear. The CDR3 is made up of 15 amino acids. V was clipped by 1 base and J by 0 bases, with 7 bases between them. Per germline, CDR1 SGHAT and CDR2 FQDESV (reference sequence). Written as DNA, the CDR3 is TGTGCCAGCAGCTTAGAAAGAAGCTCCTACAATGAGCAGTTCTTC. Its translation: CASSLERSSYNEQFF.

V is TRBV7-3 and J is TRBJ2-5; D unclear. V shed 2 bases and J shed 2 bases, with 6 bases lying between them. The CDR3 totals 13 residues. CDR1 and CDR2 (germline): SGHTA, FQGTGA. DNA of the CDR3: TGTGCCAGCAGCTTAGGCAGACAAGAGACCCAGTACTTC. It encodes CASSLGRQETQYF.

The gene calls are TRBV28 and TRBJ2-7, with 7 positions matching TRBD1. Looked up from germline, CDR1 is MDHEN and CDR2 is SYDVKM. The CDR3 loop spans 14 amino acids. V shed 5 bases and J 5 bases; nucleotides not matched to a gene: 9. The CDR3: CASSLAGGENEQYF. CDR3 coding DNA: TGTGCCAGCAGTCTGGCAGGGGGAGAAAACGAGCAGTACTTC.

V is TRBV6-5 and J is TRBJ1-2; 8 nucleotides match TRBD1. After removal of 4 bases from V and 8 bases from J, the junction contained 12 bases not matched to a gene. CDR1 is MNHEY, CDR2 SVGAGI, per germline. This CDR3 is 15 amino acids long. In DNA form, the CDR3 reads TGTGCCAGCAGTTCCCGGACAGGGCTGGTCGGAGGCTACACCTTC. Its protein is CASSSRTGLVGGYTF.

The chain carries TRBV29-1 and TRBJ1-2; D is possibly TRBD1 (5 bases). CDR1 and CDR2 from the germline V gene are SQVTM and ANQGSEA. V lost 6 bases to trimming and J lost 4 bases, with 15 bases between them. CDR3 length: 13 amino acids. The CDR3 nucleotides read TGCAGCGTCCTAGGATTGAGGGGCTATGGCTACACCTTC. Amino acid sequence: CSVLGLRGYGYTF.

This clone was observed a single time. This chain joins TRBV28 and TRBJ2-5; TRBD2 aligns across 13 bases. Germline lookup yields CDR1 MDHEN and CDR2 SYDVKM. This CDR3 comprises 15 residues. The trim removed 6 bases at V and 6 bases at J, leaving 7 bases unmatched. The CDR3: CASSVLAGGRKTQYF. CDR3 DNA: TGTGCCAGCAGCGTACTAGCGGGGGGGCGGAAGACCCAGTACTTC.

The chain uses TRBV6-5 and TRBJ1-3; D is unresolved. The CDR3 loop spans 16 amino acids. Per the germline V gene, CDR1 is MNHEY and CDR2 is SVGAGI. Trimming stripped 0 bases from V and 3 bases from J, with 12 bases between. The CDR3: CASSYSTAGGGNTIYF. The CDR3 coding sequence is TGTGCCAGCAGTTACTCGACGGCGGGTGGTGGAAACACCATATATTTT.

This chain links TRBV7-8 with TRBJ2-5, with 8 bases that match TRBD1. V dropped 1 base and J dropped 4; count of bases not matched to a gene: 8. The CDR3 runs to 16 residues. Germline V gives CDR1 SGHVS, CDR2 FQNEAQ. Here the CDR3 reads CASSLGAGGSPETQYF. In nucleotides, the CDR3 is TGTGCCAGCAGCTTAGGAGCAGGGGGCTCCCCAGAGACCCAGTACTTC. The variable domain in full, completed from reference TRBV7-8 and TRBJ2-5, reads GAGVSQSPRYKVAKRGQDVALRCDPISGHVSLFWYQQALGQGPEFLTYFQNEAQLDKSGLPSDRFFAERPEGSVSTLKIQRTQQEDSAVYLCASSLGAGGSPETQYFGPGTRLLVL.

This clone appeared a few times. The J gene is TRBJ1-1, the V gene TRBV11-2, with D perhaps TRBD1 (6 bases). The CDR3 is 15 amino acids. Germline CDR1 and CDR2: SGHAT and FQNNGV. Trimming took 2 bases from V and 4 from J, leaving 14 bases between them. The CDR3 DNA reads TGTGCCAGCAGCTTACAGGGCCTGGGGGCCACTGAAGCTTTCTTT. Protein: CASSLQGLGATEAFF.

V usage is TRBV19 and J usage is TRBJ1-6; 9 positions agree with TRBD1. J was trimmed by 10 bases and V by 0 bases; bases with no gene match: 7. This CDR3 has 16 residues. Germline assignment: CDR1 LNHDA and CDR2 SQIVND (reference sequence). CDR3: CASSIEGTGRGSPLHF. The CDR3 DNA follows: TGTGCCAGTAGTATAGAGGGGACAGGGAGAGGCTCACCCCTCCACTTT.

The sample holds one count of this clone. The chain is built from TRBV2 and TRBJ2-1, with 9 positions matching TRBD2. Germline CDR1 is SNHLY and CDR2 is FYNNEI. Trimming at V came to 4 bases and at J to 1 base, leaving 5 bases not matched to a gene. The length of the CDR3 is 16 residues. In DNA, the CDR3 is TGTGCCAGCAGTGGTCTGGCGGGGGGGTCCTACAATGAGCAGTTCTTC. The encoded protein is CASSGLAGGSYNEQFF.

The rearrangement uses TRBV6-5 and TRBJ2-1; 9 nucleotides match TRBD1. The CDR3 runs 16 residues. Germline V gene data show CDR1 as MNHEY and CDR2 as SVGAGI. V lost 5 bases and J lost 2; bases outside the gene matches: 7. CDR3 DNA sequence: TGTGCCAGCAGTAACTGGGGACAGGGTACCTACAATGAGCAGTTCTTC. This encodes CASSNWGQGTYNEQFF.

This clone occurred once. The chain joins TRBV5-6 to TRBJ1-1, with 10 bases that match TRBD1. V was clipped by 2 bases and J by 5 bases; unmatched bases: 3. Per germline, CDR1 SGHDT and CDR2 YYEEEE. CDR3 size: 14 residues. The CDR3 loop is CASSFGQGGTEAFF. CDR3 nucleotide sequence: TGTGCCAGCAGCTTTGGACAGGGGGGGACTGAAGCTTTCTTT.

This chain uses TRBV2 with TRBJ2-5; a weak D match, TRBD2 (7 bases). This CDR3 contains 15 residues. Germline-derived CDR1 and CDR2 are SNHLY and FYNNEI. V was shortened by 8 bases and J by 1 base, with 17 bases between the two germline ends. The CDR3 sequence is CASLLLGGLQETQYF. The CDR3 nucleotides read TGTGCCAGCCTCCTGTTGGGGGGGCTCCAAGAGACCCAGTACTTC.

CDR3 loop: CASSHTRTGGTGELFF. DNA for the CDR3: TGTGCCAGCAGTCACACCCGGACAGGGGGCACCGGGGAGCTGTTTTTT. The chain couples TRBV27 to TRBJ2-2; 10 nucleotides match TRBD1. This CDR3 has 16 amino acids. The junction had 7 bases not matched to a gene; V was cut back by 5 bases and J by 4 bases. Germline V gene sequence: CDR1 MNHEY, CDR2 SMNVEV (reference sequence).

This chain joins TRBV4-3 and TRBJ1-2, with a weak D call TRBD1 (6 bases). Germline V gene data show CDR1 as LGHNA and CDR2 as YSLEER. Trimming cost V 4 bases and J 5 bases, with 17 bases left between them. The CDR3 has 15 amino acids. CDR3 bases: TGCGCCAGCAGCCTGGGGCCGGGGGCGGGGTATGGCTACACCTTC. Its translation: CASSLGPGAGYGYTF.

The rearrangement joins TRBV5-4 to TRBJ2-6, with 7 bases fitting TRBD1. V was pared by 3 bases and J by 2 bases, with 2 bases of the junction left unmatched. Per the germline V gene, CDR1 is SGHNT and CDR2 is YYREEE (reference sequence). CDR3 length: 15 amino acids. This CDR3 is CASSSQGAGANVLTF. The CDR3 coding sequence is TGTGCCAGCAGCTCCCAGGGGGCTGGGGCCAACGTCCTGACTTTC.

The V call is TRBV7-2, the J call TRBJ1-2; D is unclear. Per the germline V gene, CDR1 is SGHTA and CDR2 is FQGNSA. V gave up 6 bases and J gave up 1 base, with 15 bases separating them. The CDR3 has 15 amino acids. The CDR3 DNA reads TGTGCCAGCAGGGCTGGACCGTTTATTAACTATGGCTACACCTTC. Its translation: CASRAGPFINYGYTF.

The chain combines TRBV4-1 with TRBJ1-2; 7 nucleotides match TRBD1. V was clipped by 1 base and J by 1 base; unmatched bases: 6. Germline V gene data show CDR1 as MGHRA and CDR2 as YSYEKL. The CDR3 consists of 16 residues. The CDR3 nucleotides are TGCGCCAGCAGCCAAGGGGGACAGCGGATTAACTATGGCTACACCTTC. Encoded protein: CASSQGGQRINYGYTF.

This CDR3 is CATSPTRDGTQYF. As DNA, the CDR3 is TGTGCCACATCCCCAACAAGGGACGGGACCCAGTACTTC. The J gene is TRBJ2-5, the V gene TRBV6-5, with D perhaps assigned TRBD1 or TRBD2 (5 bases each). The CDR3 is 13 residues long. The V end was cut by 10 bases, the J end by 7 bases, with 19 bases between. The germline V gene encodes CDR1 MNHEY and CDR2 SVGAGI.

The rearrangement joins TRBV11-2 to TRBJ2-7; 9 bases agree with TRBD1. The CDR3 loop spans 13 amino acids. Germline CDR1 and CDR2: SGHAT and FQNNGV. Trimming at V came to 2 bases and at J to 7 bases, leaving 3 bases not matched to a gene. The CDR3 DNA reads as TGTGCCAGCAGCTTATCCGGGACAGGGGAGCAGTACTTC. This encodes CASSLSGTGEQYF. The full variable domain, with the rest looked up from reference TRBV11-2 and TRBJ2-7, is EAGVAQSPRYKIIEKRQSVAFWCNPISGHATLYWYQQILGQGPKLLIQFQNNGVVDDSQLPKDRFSAERLKGVDSTLKIQPAKLEDSAVYLCASSLSGTGEQYFGPGTRLTVT.

The chain is built from TRBV5-1 and TRBJ1-2; D call uncertain. The V gene's germline CDR1 is SGHRS and CDR2 YFSETQ. This CDR3 spans 13 amino acids. Deletions cut 4 bases from V and 2 bases from J, with 9 bases between. CDR3 in DNA: TGCGCCAGCAGCGCAACCCTAAACTATGGCTACACCTTC. Residues: CASSATLNYGYTF.

CDR3: CASSLERTVQFF. The CDR3 DNA sequence: TGTGCCAGCAGCCTAGAACGGACGGTGCAGTTCTTC. The chain recombines TRBV5-4 with TRBJ2-1; the D is unclear. From germline, CDR1 is SGHNT and CDR2 YYREEE (reference sequence). This CDR3 has 12 amino acids. V gave up 4 bases and J gave up 12 bases, with 14 bases separating them.

The chain carries TRBV7-2 and TRBJ1-5; D remains ambiguous. The CDR3 is 14 amino acids. Trimming pared 2 bases from V and 3 bases from J, leaving 8 bases between. The V gene's germline CDR1 is SGHTA and CDR2 FQGNSA. CDR3 coding DNA: TGTGCCAGCAGCTTATCGGGGTTCAATCAGCCCCAGCATTTT. This codes for CASSLSGFNQPQHF. The whole variable domain, remainder taken from reference TRBV7-2 and TRBJ1-5, is GAGVSQSPSNKVTEKGKDVELRCDPISGHTALYWYRQSLGQGLEFLIYFQGNSAPDKSGLPSDRFSAERTGGSVSTLTIQRTQQEDSAVYLCASSLSGFNQPQHFGDGTRLSIL.

This clone was seen a few times. V and J are TRBV6-1 and TRBJ1-5; maybe TRBD1 (6 bases). The CDR3 length is 12 residues. Germline V CDR1 and CDR2: MNHNS, SASEGT. CDR3: CASQGYNQPQHF. The CDR3 DNA follows: TGTGCAAGCCAGGGGTACAATCAGCCCCAGCATTTT.

This clone was seen a handful of times. The CDR3, as DNA: TGTGCCAGCACCCCCCGGGGGAGGGGCGAAGGCTACACCTTC. Translated, it gives CASTPRGRGEGYTF. The rearrangement joins TRBV2 to TRBJ1-2; D may be TRBD1 (5 bases). Germline CDR1 reads SNHLY; CDR2 reads FYNNEI. The V end was cut by 7 bases, the J end by 8 bases, with 20 bases between. The CDR3 consists of 14 residues.

The chain employs TRBV11-2 and TRBJ2-7, with D unclear. V was cut by 1 base and J by 3 bases, with 1 base left in between. The CDR3 totals 11 residues. Germline CDR1 and CDR2: SGHAT and FQNNGV. CDR3 coding DNA: TGTGCCAGCAGCTTAGTCTACGAGCAGTACTTC. As protein: CASSLVYEQYF.

The V gene is TRBV5-1, the J gene TRBJ1-1, with no clear D. The V gene's germline CDR1 is SGHRS and CDR2 YFSETQ. The CDR3 has 15 residues. Trimming removed 0 bases from V and 2 bases from J, with 11 bases in between. Here the CDR3 DNA reads TGCGCCAGCAGCTTGGACAAGATTCCAAACACTGAAGCTTTCTTT. This translates into CASSLDKIPNTEAFF.